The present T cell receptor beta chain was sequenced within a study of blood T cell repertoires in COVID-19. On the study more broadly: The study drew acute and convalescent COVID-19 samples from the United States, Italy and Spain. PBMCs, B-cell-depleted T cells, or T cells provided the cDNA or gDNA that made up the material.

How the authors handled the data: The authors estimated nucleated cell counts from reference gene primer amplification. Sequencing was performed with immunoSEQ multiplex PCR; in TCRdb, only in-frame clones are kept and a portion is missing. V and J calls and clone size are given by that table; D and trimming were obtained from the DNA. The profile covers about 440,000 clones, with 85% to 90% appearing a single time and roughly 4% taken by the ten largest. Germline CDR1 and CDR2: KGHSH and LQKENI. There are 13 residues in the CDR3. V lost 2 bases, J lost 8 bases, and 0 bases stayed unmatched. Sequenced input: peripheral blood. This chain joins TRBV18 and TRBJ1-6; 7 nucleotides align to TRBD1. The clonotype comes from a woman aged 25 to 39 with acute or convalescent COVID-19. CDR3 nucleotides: TGTGCCAGCTCACCAGACAGGGATTCACCCCTCCACTTT. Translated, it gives CASSPDRDSPLHF.